Reported below is one T cell receptor beta chain. V gave up 4 bases and J gave up 8 bases; unmatched junction bases: 6. The CDR3 contains 14 residues. CDR1 LNHDA and CDR2 SQIVND come from the germline V gene (reference sequence). The record originates from a study of cytomegalovirus exposure and HLA in healthy donors. Here immunoSEQ multiplex PCR was the method, and the copy in TCRdb shows in-frame clones only, minus some. Altogether roughly 60,000 clones are present, 96% being singletons, with the ten largest covering more than 0.9%. The source is a woman between 18 and 30 years old in good health and CMV-seronegative. Sequenced sample: PBMCs. J is TRBJ2-1 and V is TRBV19; 9 bases align to TRBD2. The DNA for the CDR3 is TGTGCCAGTAGTAGCGGGGGGGCCCTCGATGAGCAGTTCTTC. This codes for CASSSGGALDEQFF.